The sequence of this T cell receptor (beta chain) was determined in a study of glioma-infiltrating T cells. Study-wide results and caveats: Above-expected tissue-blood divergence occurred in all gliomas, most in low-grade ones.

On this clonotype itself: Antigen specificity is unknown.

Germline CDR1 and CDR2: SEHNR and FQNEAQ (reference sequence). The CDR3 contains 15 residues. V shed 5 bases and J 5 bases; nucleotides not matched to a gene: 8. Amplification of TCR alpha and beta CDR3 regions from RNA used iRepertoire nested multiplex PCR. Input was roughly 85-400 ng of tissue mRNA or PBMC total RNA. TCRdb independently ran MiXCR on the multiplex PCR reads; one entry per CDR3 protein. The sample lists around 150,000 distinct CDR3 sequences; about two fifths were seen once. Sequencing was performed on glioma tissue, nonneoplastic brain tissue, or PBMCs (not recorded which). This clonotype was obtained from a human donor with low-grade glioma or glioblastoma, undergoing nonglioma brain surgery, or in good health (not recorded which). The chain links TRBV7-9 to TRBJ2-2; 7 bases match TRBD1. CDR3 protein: CASSPVTQGTGELFF. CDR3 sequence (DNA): TGTGCCAGCAGCCCCGTTACACAGGGGACCGGGGAGCTGTTTTTT.